This T cell receptor beta chain was captured in a study of blood T cell repertoires in COVID-19 (dated by TCRdb to the early 2020s). For the wider study: Samples covering the acute and convalescent phases of COVID-19 were provided by collaborators in the United States, Italy and Spain. The repertoires were released in a freely available public database meant as a resource for research on the immune response to SARS-CoV-2. Deeply sampled blood TCRbeta repertoires from subjects exposed to, actively infected with, or recovered from COVID-19 were included in the dataset. Where HLA class I and class II types were available, the types were taken from metadata supplied by the sample provider, not from assay-based typing. The material from the prospective study consisted of cDNA or gDNA derived from T cells, B-cell-depleted T cells, or PBMCs. The samples were drawn from the first 160 participants of the ongoing ImmuneRACE study and from some 1,300 subjects provided by 6 global collaborators. Sample metadata almost always included a de-identified subject ID, COVID-19 status, age in years and sex. What the research found in general, with its limitations: The quantity of clinical and demographic metadata differed by source and by participant and was supplied without curation.

TCRbeta CDR3 regions were amplified from genomic DNA using the immunoSEQ Assay, a bias-controlled multiplex PCR. The original methods were these. The number of nucleated cells in each sample was estimated by amplification of reference gene primers within the assay. To quantify the absolute abundance of each unique TCRbeta CDR3 rearrangement, sequence reads were collapsed and filtered. For each sample, productive Simpson clonality was calculated as the square root of Simpson's diversity index across productive rearrangements. This is the immuneACCESS table as TCRdb keeps it, with only in-frame sequences that have V and J called. A part of the clones is gone; compared with another copy, unresolved V genes explain less than half, and the rest is unexplained. V, J and clone size reflect that table, while D and trimming were determined from the DNA. A total of a few hundred thousand clones appear in this sample, 90% of them only once. 6.3% of the sample rests with the top ten.

At one collaborating source in Seattle, patients were enrolled during active infection and were followed longitudinally through the course of disease. Whole blood was collected in K2EDTA tubes by collaborating institutions according to the institutions' own protocols. For TCRbeta analysis, collaborators shipped samples in one of three forms: frozen whole blood, isolated PBMCs, or DNA extracted from either of those sample types. This clone was detected once. Its cognate antigen has yet to be identified. No qualities accompany the bases; no much larger clone lies one base away. From the cysteine up to the phenylalanine, the CDR3 has a length of 15 residues. Only the CDR3 DNA is retained, 45 bases long and in frame from the first base. CDR1 is given as SGHTS and CDR2 as YDEGEE, both from the germline V gene. Unmatched junction bases come to 6, with V trimmed by 4 bases and J by 2 bases.

The sequence was collected from a woman between 50 and 59 years old with COVID-19, enrolled during active disease. The source material was peripheral blood. Here the chain combines TRBV5-8 and TRBJ1-1, with 9 bases in between that match TRBD1. Here is the DNA: TGTGCCAGCAGCACGGGGGACAGGGATAACACTGAAGCTTTCTTT. Its coded protein is CASSTGDRDNTEAFF. The reference TRBV5-8 and TRBJ1-1 proteins fill in what lies around the CDR3, so the full variable domain reads EAGVTQSPTHLIKTRGQQATLRCSPISGHTSVYWYQQALGLGLQFLLWYDEGEERNRGNFPPRFSGRQFPNYSSELNVNALELEDSALYLCASSTGDRDNTEAFFGQGTRLTVV.